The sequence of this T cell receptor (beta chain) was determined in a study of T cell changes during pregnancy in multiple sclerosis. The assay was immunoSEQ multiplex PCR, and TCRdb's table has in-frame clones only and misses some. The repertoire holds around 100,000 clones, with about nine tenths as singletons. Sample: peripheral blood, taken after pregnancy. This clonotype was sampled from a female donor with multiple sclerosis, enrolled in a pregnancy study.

The CDR3 sequence is CASSVVSVYSNQPQHF. The DNA for the CDR3 is TGTGCCAGCAGTGTTGTCTCAGTATATAGCAATCAGCCCCAGCATTTT. The chain has TRBV2 and TRBJ1-5, with D uncertain. V lost 4 bases to trimming and J lost 0 bases, with 13 bases between them. The CDR3 consists of 16 residues. Germline V lookup: CDR1 SNHLY, CDR2 FYNNEI. Looking up the rest from reference TRBV2 and TRBJ1-5 gives the full variable domain: EPEVTQTPSHQVTQMGQEVILRCVPISNHLYFYWYRQILGQKVEFLVSFYNNEISEKSEIFDDQFSVERPDGSNFTLKIRSTKLEDSAMYFCASSVVSVYSNQPQHFGDGTRLSIL.